The entry that follows covers one T cell receptor beta chain sequence. A read error may produce the germline difference seen at one junction end. Generated by immunoSEQ multiplex PCR, the TCRdb table keeps only in-frame clones and is missing some. The sample has about 210,000 clones. The entry originates in a study of control samples from healthy donors and cancer patients. Sequencing was carried out using blood. This TCR was sampled from a woman in her 30s in good health.

The CDR3 sequence is CVSSLGYSVDEQYF. In nucleotides, the CDR3 is TGTGTCAGCAGTTTAGGATATAGCGTCGACGAGCAGTACTTC. The J gene is TRBJ2-7, the V gene TRBV27, with D possibly matching TRBD2 (5 bases). The germline V gene has CDR1 MNHEY and CDR2 SMNVEV (reference sequence). The CDR3 is 14 amino acids.